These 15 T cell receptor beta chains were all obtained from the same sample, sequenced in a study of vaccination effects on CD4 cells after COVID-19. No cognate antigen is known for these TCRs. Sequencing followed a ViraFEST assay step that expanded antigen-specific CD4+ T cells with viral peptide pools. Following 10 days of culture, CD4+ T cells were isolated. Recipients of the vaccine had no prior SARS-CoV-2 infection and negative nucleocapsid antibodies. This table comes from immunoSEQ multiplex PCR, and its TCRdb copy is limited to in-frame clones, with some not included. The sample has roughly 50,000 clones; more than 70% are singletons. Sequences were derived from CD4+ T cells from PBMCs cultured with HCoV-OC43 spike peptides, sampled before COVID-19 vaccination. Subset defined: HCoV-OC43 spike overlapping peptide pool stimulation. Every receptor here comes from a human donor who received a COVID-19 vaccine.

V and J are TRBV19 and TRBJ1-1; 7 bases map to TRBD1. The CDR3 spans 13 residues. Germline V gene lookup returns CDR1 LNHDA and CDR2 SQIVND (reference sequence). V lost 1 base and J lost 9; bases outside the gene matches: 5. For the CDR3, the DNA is TGTGCCAGTAGTATAGTGGGACAGAGCCAAGCTTTCTTT. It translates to CASSIVGQSQAFF.

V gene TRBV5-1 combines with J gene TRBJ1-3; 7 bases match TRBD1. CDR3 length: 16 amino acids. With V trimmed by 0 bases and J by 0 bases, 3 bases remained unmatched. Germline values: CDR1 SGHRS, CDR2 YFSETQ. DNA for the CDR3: TGCGCCAGCAGCTTGGCCCAGGGGGACTCTGGAAACACCATATATTTT. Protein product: CASSLAQGDSGNTIYF. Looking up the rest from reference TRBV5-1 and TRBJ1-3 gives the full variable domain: KAGVTQTPRYLIKTRGQQVTLSCSPISGHRSVSWYQQTPGQGLQFLFEYFSETQRNKGNFPGRFSGRQFSNSRSEMNVSTLELGDSALYLCASSLAQGDSGNTIYFGEGSWLTVV.

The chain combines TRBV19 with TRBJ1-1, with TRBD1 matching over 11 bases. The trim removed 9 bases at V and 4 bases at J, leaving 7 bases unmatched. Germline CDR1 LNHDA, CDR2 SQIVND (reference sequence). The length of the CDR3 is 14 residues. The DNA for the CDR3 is TGTGCCAGGTTACCGGGACAGGGGGGCACTGAAGCTTTCTTT. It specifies CARLPGQGGTEAFF.

CDR3 nucleotide sequence: TGCGCCAGCAGCTGGGGGGGGATAGGCTATGGCTACACCTTC. Translating gives CASSWGGIGYGYTF. The chain carries TRBV5-1 and TRBJ1-2; TRBD1 might be the D (5 bases). The CDR3 loop spans 14 amino acids. V lost 3 bases and J 4 bases, leaving 13 bases between the germline ends. Germline-derived CDR1 and CDR2 are SGHRS and YFSETQ.

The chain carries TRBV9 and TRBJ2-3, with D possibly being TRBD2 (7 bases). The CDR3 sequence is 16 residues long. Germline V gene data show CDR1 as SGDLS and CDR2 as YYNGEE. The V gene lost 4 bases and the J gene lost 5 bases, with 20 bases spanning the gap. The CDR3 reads CASSPQGGGLRDTQYF. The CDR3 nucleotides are TGTGCCAGCAGCCCCCAAGGGGGGGGGCTGCGAGATACGCAGTATTTT. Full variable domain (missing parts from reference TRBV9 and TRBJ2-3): DSGVTQTPKHLITATGQRVTLRCSPRSGDLSVYWYQQSLDQGLQFLIQYYNGEERAKGNILERFSAQQFPDLHSELNLSSLELGDSALYFCASSPQGGGLRDTQYFGPGTRLTVL.

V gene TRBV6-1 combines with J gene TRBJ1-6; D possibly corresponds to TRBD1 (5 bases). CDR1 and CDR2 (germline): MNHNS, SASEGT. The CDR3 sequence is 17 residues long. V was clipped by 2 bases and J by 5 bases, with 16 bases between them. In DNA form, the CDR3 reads TGTGCCAGCAGTGAAATTAATGGGGGGAACGATAATTCACCCCTCCACTTT. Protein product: CASSEINGGNDNSPLHF.

The CDR3 loop reads CASSRTGPHTQYF. The CDR3, as DNA: TGTGCCAGCAGTAGGACTGGTCCGCATACGCAGTATTTT. The rearrangement uses TRBV6-5 and TRBJ2-3; maybe TRBD2 (5 bases). The CDR3 sequence is 13 residues long. Trimming took off 5 bases at V and 7 bases at J, with 13 bases between the two ends. Germline loops: CDR1 MNHEY, CDR2 SVGAGI.

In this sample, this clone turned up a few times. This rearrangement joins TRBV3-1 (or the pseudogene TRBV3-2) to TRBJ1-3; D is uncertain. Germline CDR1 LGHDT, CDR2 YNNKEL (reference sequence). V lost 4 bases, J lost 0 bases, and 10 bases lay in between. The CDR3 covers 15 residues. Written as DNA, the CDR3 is TGTGCCAGCAGCCTGACACCTAGCTCTGGAAACACCATATATTTT. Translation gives CASSLTPSSGNTIYF.

The CDR3 protein is CASSRDYNYGYTF. Here the CDR3 DNA reads TGTGCCAGCAGCCGTGATTATAACTATGGCTACACCTTC. The genes are TRBV13 and TRBJ1-2; no firm D call. Germline CDR1 is PRHDT and CDR2 is FYEKMQ (reference sequence). Deletions cut 5 bases from V and 1 base from J, with 8 bases between. The CDR3 contains 13 residues. The variable domain in full, completed from reference TRBV13 and TRBJ1-2, reads AAGVIQSPRHLIKEKRETATLKCYPIPRHDTVYWYQQGPGQDPQFLISFYEKMQSDKGSIPDRFSAQQFSDYHSELNMSSLELGDSALYFCASSRDYNYGYTFGSGTRLTVV.

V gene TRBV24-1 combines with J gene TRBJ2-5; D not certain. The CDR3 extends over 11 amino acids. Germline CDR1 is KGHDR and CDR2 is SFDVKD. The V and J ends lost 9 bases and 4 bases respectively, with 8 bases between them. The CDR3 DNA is TGTGCCACCGGAATCCGAGAGACCCAGTACTTC. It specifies CATGIRETQYF.

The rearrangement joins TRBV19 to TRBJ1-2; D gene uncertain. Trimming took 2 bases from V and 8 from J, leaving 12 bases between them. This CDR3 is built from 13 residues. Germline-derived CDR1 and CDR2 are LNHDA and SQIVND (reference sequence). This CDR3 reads CASSIYPVDGYTF. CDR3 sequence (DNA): TGTGCCAGTAGTATATATCCGGTTGACGGCTACACCTTC.

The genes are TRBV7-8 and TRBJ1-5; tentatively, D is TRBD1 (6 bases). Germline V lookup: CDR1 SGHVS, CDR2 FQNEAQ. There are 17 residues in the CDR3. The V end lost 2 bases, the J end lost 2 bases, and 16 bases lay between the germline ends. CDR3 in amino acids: CASSLWSGAGGNQPQHF. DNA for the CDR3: TGTGCCAGCAGCTTATGGTCAGGGGCTGGCGGCAATCAGCCCCAGCATTTT. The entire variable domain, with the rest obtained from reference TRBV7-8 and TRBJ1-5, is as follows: GAGVSQSPRYKVAKRGQDVALRCDPISGHVSLFWYQQALGQGPEFLTYFQNEAQLDKSGLPSDRFFAERPEGSVSTLKIQRTQQEDSAVYLCASSLWSGAGGNQPQHFGDGTRLSIL.

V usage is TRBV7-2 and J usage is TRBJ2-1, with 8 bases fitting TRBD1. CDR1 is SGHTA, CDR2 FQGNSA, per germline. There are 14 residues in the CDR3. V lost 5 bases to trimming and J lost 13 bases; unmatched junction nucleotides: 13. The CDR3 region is CASSTQSDGTGQFF. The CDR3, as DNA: TGTGCCAGCAGCACCCAAAGCGACGGGACAGGACAGTTCTTC.

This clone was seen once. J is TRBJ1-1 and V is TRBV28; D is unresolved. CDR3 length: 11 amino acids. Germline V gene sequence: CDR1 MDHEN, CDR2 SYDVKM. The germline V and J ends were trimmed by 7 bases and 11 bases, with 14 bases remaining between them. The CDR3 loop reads CASIPGQEAFF. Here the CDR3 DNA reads TGTGCCAGCATCCCCGGGCAGGAGGCTTTCTTT.

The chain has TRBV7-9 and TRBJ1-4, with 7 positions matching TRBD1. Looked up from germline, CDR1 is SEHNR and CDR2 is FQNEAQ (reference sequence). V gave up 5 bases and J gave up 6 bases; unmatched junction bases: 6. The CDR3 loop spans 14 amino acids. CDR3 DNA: TGTGCCAGCAGCCCGACAGGGTCCCATGAAAAACTGTTTTTT. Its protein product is CASSPTGSHEKLFF.